This T cell receptor beta chain was captured in a study of Ad26.COV2.S vaccination and SARS-CoV-2 variants. Study-level information: The authors gave Ad26.COV2.S intramuscularly, either once or twice 56 days apart. Study-wide results and caveats: Breadth, reportedly substantial, characterized the spike-specific CD8+ and CD4+ T cell responses after vaccination.

Germline CDR1 MDHEN, CDR2 SYDVKM. The CDR3 is 14 residues long. The V gene lost 5 bases and the J gene lost 10 bases, with 20 bases spanning the gap. Details on this clone: The antigen is unknown.

Treatment here: around 19 received Ad26.COV2.S at low or high dose, single or two shots; a few received placebo; per-sample allocation not given. At day 63 after the first vaccine or placebo injection, samples were drawn. As its vector, the vaccine had Ad26, which expressed Wuhan-strain SARS-CoV-2 spike. Using immunoSEQ multiplex PCR, the repertoire was profiled, and TCRdb retains in-frame clones only, with some absent. Of 200,000 to 250,000 clones listed, roughly 90% are singletons. Sequenced here: peripheral blood, sampled in a trial of Ad26.COV2.S vaccine versus placebo. This chain uses TRBV28 with TRBJ1-2; the D is unclear. The receptor was isolated from a person between 18 and 59 years old who received the Ad26.COV2.S COVID-19 vaccine or a placebo. The CDR3 DNA is TGTGCCAGCAGTACCCCCACCATTCAAGTAGCCTACACCTTC. Protein product: CASSTPTIQVAYTF.